The sample holds one count of the clone carrying this T cell receptor (beta chain). This sample was included in a study of blood T cell repertoires in COVID-19. Overall study context: Whether acute or convalescent, the COVID-19 samples came from the United States, Italy and Spain. T cells, B-cell-depleted T cells, or PBMCs provided the cDNA or gDNA that served as material.

The V and J ends lost 2 bases and 0 bases respectively, with 8 bases between them. This CDR3 has 15 residues. Germline CDR1 and CDR2: SGHTA and FQGTGA. In the authors' workflow: Estimated nucleated cell counts came from reference gene primer amplification. TCRdb keeps only in-frame clones here, not all; method: immunoSEQ multiplex PCR. V and J calls and clone size are copied from that table; D and trimming were computed from the DNA. The sample lists 100,000 to 140,000 clones, about 90% occurring once. The rearrangement uses TRBV7-3 and TRBJ2-1; D remains unclear. The specimen was peripheral blood. This sequence originates from a woman in her 30s with acute or convalescent COVID-19. The CDR3 region is CASSLLGGSYNEQFF. CDR3 nucleotide sequence: TGTGCCAGCAGCTTACTAGGTGGCTCCTACAATGAGCAGTTCTTC.